These T cell receptor beta chains were read from a single sample in a study of regulatory T cells in long-lasting Graves disease. TCRdb analysed the multiplex PCR reads with MiXCR anew, one entry per CDR3 protein. Altogether under 800,000 distinct CDR3 sequences are present, roughly 15% being singletons, with the ten largest covering 15% to 20%. The data also belong to a second study, concerning T cells in Graves' hyperthyroidism and ophthalmopathy.

Specimen: peripheral blood mononuclear cells (PBMCs), collected at new diagnosis, from a patient treated with antithyroid drugs. All receptors derive from a woman between 25 and 40 years old with Graves disease. Both conserved end residues are part of each CDR3. The D gene is left open where the match is weak. A row's size may be missing; if present it is once, few, many or a size class.

cdr3_aa cdr3_nt clone_size j_call d_call v_call
CATSDLGTAGQYF TGTGCCACCAGTGATTTAGGGACCGCGGGGCAGTACTTC - TRBJ2-7 - TRBV24-1
CASSLETGAKNIQYF TGTGCCAGCAGCTTAGAAACAGGGGCCAAAAACATTCAGTACTTC - TRBJ2-4 - TRBV11-2
CASSQTAPNYGYTF TGTGCCAGCAGCCAGACAGCCCCTAACTATGGCTACACCTTC many TRBJ1-2 - TRBV3-1
CASSATWDGGNYGYTF TGTGCCAGCAGTGCAACTTGGGACGGGGGGAACTATGGCTACACCTTC - TRBJ1-2 - TRBV12-3/TRBV12-4
CASSQTRTANTGELFF TGTGCCAGCAGTCAAACGCGGACAGCGAACACCGGGGAGCTGTTTTTT - TRBJ2-2 - TRBV7-9
CASSPPGQGYTF TGTGCCAGCTCACCCCCAGGGCAGGGCTACACCTTC - TRBJ1-2 - TRBV18
CASEGGTSGDPTYNEQFF TGCGCCAGCGAGGGGGGGACTAGCGGGGATCCGACGTACAATGAGCAGTTCTTC - TRBJ2-1 TRBD2 TRBV10-1
CSARVGGGVGGTQYF TGCAGTGCTAGAGTAGGAGGGGGGGTAGGGGGGACCCAGTACTTC - TRBJ2-5 - TRBV20-1
CASSRVQGRGSVGYTF TGTGCCAGCAGCAGGGTACAAGGCAGGGGTTCGGTTGGCTACACCTTC many TRBJ1-2 - TRBV27
CASSPSQLGDYNEQFF TGTGCCAGCAGTCCCAGCCAATTGGGAGACTACAATGAGCAGTTCTTC - TRBJ2-1 - TRBV27
CASSLWGDHYGYTF TGTGCCAGCAGTTTATGGGGAGACCACTATGGCTACACCTTC - TRBJ1-2 - TRBV28
CSARATGLNYGYTF TGCAGTGCCCGCGCGACAGGACTTAACTATGGCTACACCTTC - TRBJ1-2 - TRBV20-1
CSVSAGVPSYEQYF TGCAGCGTTTCGGCAGGGGTGCCCTCCTACGAGCAGTACTTC - TRBJ2-7 - TRBV29-1
CASNRDSSSYEQYF TGCGCCAGCAACCGGGACAGTAGCTCCTACGAGCAGTACTTC few TRBJ2-7 TRBD1 TRBV5-1
CASSLVSGQSYEQYF TGTGCCAGCAGCTTGGTGTCAGGGCAGTCCTACGAGCAGTACTTC many TRBJ2-7 - TRBV11-2
CASRDPAGLNTEAFF TGTGCCAGCAGGGACCCCGCAGGGTTGAACACTGAAGCTTTCTTT many TRBJ1-1 - TRBV6-2/TRBV6-3
CSARFHWGGTYNEQFF TGCAGTGCTAGATTCCATTGGGGAGGGACCTACAATGAGCAGTTCTTC - TRBJ2-1 TRBD2 TRBV20-1
CASPYVDTEAFF TGTGCCAGCCCTTATGTTGACACTGAAGCTTTCTTT few TRBJ1-1 - TRBV6-1
CASKATGLAGFFEQYF TGTGCCAGCAAAGCGACGGGACTAGCGGGTTTTTTCGAGCAGTACTTC many TRBJ2-7 TRBD2 TRBV6-2/TRBV6-3
CATSDLGGQETQYF TGTGCCACCAGTGACTTAGGGGGCCAAGAGACCCAGTACTTC few TRBJ2-5 - TRBV24-1
CAWSDPFLLVQETQYF TGTGCCTGGAGTGACCCCTTCCTACTAGTACAAGAGACCCAGTACTTC - TRBJ2-5 - TRBV30
CASSGGTSPTDTQYF TGTGCCAGCAGCGGGGGGACCAGCCCCACAGATACGCAGTATTTT many TRBJ2-3 TRBD2 TRBV12-3/TRBV12-4
CASSVQGAPNTGELFF TGCGCCAGCAGCGTCCAGGGGGCCCCGAACACCGGGGAGCTGTTTTTT once TRBJ2-2 TRBD1 TRBV5-1
CSVDTAGQTLTF TGCAGCGTTGACACGGCTGGACAGACTTTAACCTTC - TRBJ1-2 - TRBV29-1
CSVGGFGAEAFF TGCAGCGTGGGGGGGTTCGGCGCTGAAGCTTTCTTT many TRBJ1-1 - TRBV29-1
CASSPRDRAYNSPLHF TGTGCCAGCAGTCCTCGGGACAGGGCGTATAATTCACCCCTCCACTTT many TRBJ1-6 TRBD1 TRBV27
CASSRTGGETQYF TGTGCCAGCAGTAGGACAGGGGGAGAGACCCAGTACTTC many TRBJ2-5 TRBD1 TRBV28
CASSREPGTDYGYTF TGTGCCAGTAGTAGGGAACCCGGGACGGACTATGGCTACACCTTC few TRBJ1-2 - TRBV19
CSLRDRANYGYTF TGCAGTCTACGAGACAGGGCCAACTATGGCTACACCTTC - TRBJ1-2 TRBD1 TRBV20-1
CSAKDHRANTEAFF TGCAGTGCGAAGGACCACAGGGCTAACACTGAAGCTTTCTTT many TRBJ1-1 - TRBV20-1
CASSPPSTHNEQFF TGTGCCAGCTCACCCCCTTCTACGCACAATGAGCAGTTCTTC few TRBJ2-1 - TRBV18
CSSGKGRNSPLHF TGCAGCAGTGGAAAGGGAAGAAATTCACCCCTCCACTTT - TRBJ1-6 - TRBV29-1
CASSLAYTGELFF TGCGCCAGCAGCTTGGCCTACACCGGGGAGCTGTTTTTT many TRBJ2-2 - TRBV5-1
CASSPDVDNEQFF TGTGCCAGCAGTCCGGACGTCGACAATGAGCAGTTCTTC - TRBJ2-1 - TRBV28
CASSRTLAGGTDTQYF TGTGCCAGCAGCCGAACACTAGCGGGAGGCACAGATACGCAGTATTTT - TRBJ2-3 TRBD2 TRBV7-9
CASTRERSGELFF TGTGCCAGCACCCGGGAGCGGTCCGGGGAGCTGTTTTTT - TRBJ2-2 - TRBV2
CAWGGGTSYEQYF TGTGCCTGGGGGGGGGGGACCTCCTACGAGCAGTACTTC few TRBJ2-7 TRBD2 TRBV30
CSARDPFTGKQETQYF TGCAGTGCTAGAGATCCTTTCACAGGGAAACAAGAGACCCAGTACTTC few TRBJ2-5 - TRBV20-1